The rows below give T cell receptor beta chains drawn from one sample of a study of regulatory T cells in long-lasting Graves disease. TCRdb ran MiXCR on the multiplex PCR reads and lists one entry per CDR3 protein. The sample lists roughly 510,000 distinct CDR3 sequences; 16% were seen once. This sample was shared with a second study, whose subject was T cells in Graves' hyperthyroidism and ophthalmopathy.

Here the sequenced sample was peripheral blood mononuclear cells (PBMCs), taken at new diagnosis, from a patient treated with antithyroid drugs. The receptors were gathered from a man aged 18 to 29 with Graves disease. Both conserved end residues are part of each CDR3. A D gene is named only where the DNA matches it firmly. Part of the rows lack a size; the others show once, few, many or a class for expanded clones.

many,TRBD2,TRBV6-9,TRBJ2-1,CASSYAGTRVNEQFF,TGTGCCAGCAGTTACGCCGGGACTAGGGTCAATGAGCAGTTCTTC
many,-,TRBV20-1,TRBJ1-1,CSALPGTLNTEAFF,TGCAGTGCTTTGCCCGGGACTTTGAACACTGAAGCTTTCTTT
-,TRBD1,TRBV12-3/TRBV12-4,TRBJ2-2,CASSHDRGLTGELFF,TGTGCCAGCAGTCATGACAGGGGGCTTACCGGGGAGCTGTTTTTT
few,-,TRBV24-1,TRBJ2-5,CATSDSREVRETQYF,TGTGCCACCAGTGATTCGAGGGAAGTAAGGGAGACCCAGTACTTC
few,-,TRBV5-1,TRBJ1-2,CASSLGENYGYTF,TGCGCCAGCAGCTTGGGGGAGAACTATGGCTACACCTTC
-,TRBD1,TRBV29-1,TRBJ1-1,CSVEDGTDVNTEAFF,TGCAGCGTTGAAGATGGGACAGACGTGAACACTGAAGCTTTCTTT
-,-,TRBV6-2/TRBV6-3,TRBJ2-1,CASLFVGEQFF,TGTGCCAGCCTGTTCGTTGGTGAGCAGTTCTTC
-,TRBD1,TRBV25-1,TRBJ2-2,CASSEWRGTGANTGELFF,TGTGCCAGCAGTGAATGGAGGGGGACAGGGGCGAACACCGGGGAGCTGTTTTTT
many,-,TRBV28,TRBJ1-5,CASVQGPSNQPQHF,TGTGCCAGCGTACAGGGACCAAGCAATCAGCCCCAGCATTTT
many,TRBD2,TRBV20-1,TRBJ2-3,CSAAGAGVPTDTQYF,TGCAGTGCTGCCGGAGCGGGAGTCCCTACAGATACGCAGTATTTT
few,TRBD2,TRBV24-1,TRBJ2-7,CATLRPTSGFYEQYF,TGTGCCACCCTCCGCCCCACTAGCGGGTTCTACGAGCAGTACTTC
many,-,TRBV2,TRBJ2-7,CASVPRSRAYEQYF,TGTGCCAGCGTTCCCCGGTCAAGGGCCTACGAGCAGTACTTC
few,-,TRBV11-2,TRBJ1-2,CASSLASYYYEGYTF,TGTGCCAGCAGCTTAGCAAGCTACTATTATGAGGGCTACACCTTC
few,-,TRBV14,TRBJ2-5,CASSQVNYETQYF,TGTGCCAGCAGCCAAGTCAACTACGAGACCCAGTACTTC
-,TRBD2,TRBV30,TRBJ2-7,CAWRTSGSNEQYF,TGTGCCTGGAGGACTAGCGGGAGTAACGAGCAGTACTTC
-,TRBD2,TRBV3-1,TRBJ2-2,CASSQASPLAGGPFF,TGTGCCAGCAGCCAAGCCTCACCCCTAGCGGGAGGGCCTTTTTTT